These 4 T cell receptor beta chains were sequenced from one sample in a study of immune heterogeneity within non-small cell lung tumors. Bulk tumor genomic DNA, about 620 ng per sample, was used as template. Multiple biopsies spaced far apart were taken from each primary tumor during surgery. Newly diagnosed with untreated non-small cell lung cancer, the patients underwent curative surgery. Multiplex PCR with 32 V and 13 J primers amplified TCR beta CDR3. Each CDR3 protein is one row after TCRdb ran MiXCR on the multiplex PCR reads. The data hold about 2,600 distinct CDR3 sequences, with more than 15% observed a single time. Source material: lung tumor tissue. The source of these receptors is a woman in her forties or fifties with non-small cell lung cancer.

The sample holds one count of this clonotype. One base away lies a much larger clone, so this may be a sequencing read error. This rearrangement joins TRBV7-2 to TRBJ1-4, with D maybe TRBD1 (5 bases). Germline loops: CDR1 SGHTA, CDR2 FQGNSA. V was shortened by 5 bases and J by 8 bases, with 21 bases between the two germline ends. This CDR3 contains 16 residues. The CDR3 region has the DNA TGTGCCAGCAGCCTCAACACCGGGACGGCAGGGGAAAAACTGTTTTTT. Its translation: CASSLNTGTAGEKLFF.

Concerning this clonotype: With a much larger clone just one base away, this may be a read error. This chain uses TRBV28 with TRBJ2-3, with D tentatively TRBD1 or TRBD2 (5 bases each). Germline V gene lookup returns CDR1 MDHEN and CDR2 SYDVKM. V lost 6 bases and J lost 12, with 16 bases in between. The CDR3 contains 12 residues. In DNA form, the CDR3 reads TGTGCCAGCAGCCTTCGGGACCTTCCCCAGTATTTT. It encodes CASSLRDLPQYF.

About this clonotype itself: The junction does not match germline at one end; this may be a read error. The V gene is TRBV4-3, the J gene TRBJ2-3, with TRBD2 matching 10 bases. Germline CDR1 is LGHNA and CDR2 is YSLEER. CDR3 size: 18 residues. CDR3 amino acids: CANSQDPTSGTSTDTQYF. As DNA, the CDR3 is TGCGCCAACAGCCAAGATCCCACTAGCGGGACCAGCACAGATACGCAGTATTTT.

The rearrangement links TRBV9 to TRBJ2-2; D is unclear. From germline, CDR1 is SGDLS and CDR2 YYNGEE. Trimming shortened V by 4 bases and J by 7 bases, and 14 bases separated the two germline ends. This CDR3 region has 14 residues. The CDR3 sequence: CASSPHRADGELFF. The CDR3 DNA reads TGTGCCAGCAGCCCCCACCGAGCTGACGGGGAGCTGTTTTTT.